This TCR beta chain was sequenced during a study of shared clonotypes between healthy human individuals. This table comes from immunoSEQ multiplex PCR, and its TCRdb copy is limited to in-frame clones, with some not included. The sample has about 380,000 clones, approximately 96% seen once. The donors were all Caucasian adults (living in Nashville, Tennessee). Of note for this clone: Its antigen remains unidentified. The same CDR3 also results from other DNA sequences found in this sample.

Findings and caveats of the study: Clonotype sharing across donors was expected to vary with sequencing depth.

Germline-derived CDR1 and CDR2 are SGHAT and FQNNGV. V shed 1 base, J shed 4 bases, and the junction held 0 bases outside the gene matches. CDR3 size: 13 residues. The chain carries TRBV11-2 and TRBJ2-7, with 8 nucleotides matching TRBD1. The clonotype comes from a man aged 30-40 years in good health. Sequenced material: memory CD8+ T cells sorted from blood. Sample subset: CD45RO+ cells pooled with CCR7-negative TemRA cells. The CDR3 coding sequence is TGTGCCAGCAGCTTAGGGACAGGGTACGAGCAGTACTTC. Amino acid sequence: CASSLGTGYEQYF.